This T cell receptor (beta chain) was retrieved from a study of shared clonotypes between healthy human individuals. Study-level results: The naive CD4 repertoires of four donors were compared, and approximately 4.7% of clonotypes were shared.

Repertoires were generated with immunoSEQ multiplex PCR, while TCRdb's copy carries only in-frame clones and drops some. Here the sample spans around 1.5 million clones, 95% to 99% being singletons. Remarks on this clone: What it binds is unknown.

The CDR3 is made up of 17 amino acids. The germline V gene encodes CDR1 SGHTA and CDR2 FQGNSA. The ends were cut back, 6 bases at V and 1 base at J, with 18 bases in the middle. The source is a man between 25 and 39 years old in good health. Input material: naive CD4+ T cells sorted from blood. Subset meaning: CD45RA+ positively selected. V and J are TRBV7-2 and TRBJ2-2; D may correspond to TRBD1 or TRBD2 (5 bases each). The CDR3 here is CASRHLTGTENTGELFF. The CDR3 DNA sequence: TGTGCCAGCAGACACCTAACCGGGACGGAGAACACCGGGGAGCTGTTTTTT.